The sequence of this TCR beta chain was determined in a study of OX40 agonist ivuxolimab in advanced cancers. Regarding the complete study: Ivuxolimab, which targeted the costimulatory receptor OX40 (CD134), was an agonistic, fully human IgG2 monoclonal antibody. Intravenous ivuxolimab was administered to patients every 2 weeks at six dose levels: 0.01, 0.1, 0.3, 1.5, 3 and 10 mg/kg. Of the approximately 54 dose-escalation patients, hepatocellular carcinoma was present in roughly 19, melanoma in approximately 15, renal cell carcinoma in 9 and head and neck cancer in 9. The dose-escalation cohort was roughly 80% male with a mean age of approximately 60 years, ranging from roughly 20 to 80. Prior anti-PD-1, anti-PD-L1 or anti-CTLA-4 therapy was permitted, and approximately 42% of dose-escalation patients had received checkpoint inhibitors. Partial responses were achieved by three dose-escalation patients, of whom one had hepatocellular carcinoma and two had cutaneous melanoma. Peripheral TCRbeta sequencing was intended to test whether TCR sequence diversity was altered and clonal T-cell expansion was caused by ivuxolimab. The paper reports the monotherapy dose-escalation portion (N of about 56 patients) of the phase I ivuxolimab trial. Findings and caveats that apply to the study as a whole: After ivuxolimab, expanded clones were on average more numerous among CD8+ T cells than among CD4+ T cells. At doses from 0.1 to 3.0 mg/kg, clonal expansion was seen in both CD4+ and CD8+ blood T cells between baseline and week 6. The antigen specificity of the peripheral T cells that underwent clonal expansion was not determined. Partial responders in the 0.1-3.0 mg/kg groups had among the lowest normalized peripheral clonal expansion, especially among CD8+ T cells. Low levels of normalized T-cell clonal expansion were also seen in some patients who did not respond.

For sequencing of the TCRbeta CDR3 region, genomic DNA was extracted from the sorted cells. The immunoSEQ Assay was used to sequence the TCRbeta CDR3 regions. The clones in this table, taken by TCRdb from immuneACCESS, are in-frame only. Not every clone is retained; where verified, under half of the shortfall comes from an unresolved V gene, and the cause of the rest is unknown. This sample is represented by 80,000 to 100,000 clones; less than 95% of them were singletons. The ten largest make up 0.15% to 0.2% of the sample. From the cysteine through the phenylalanine, the CDR3 covers 14 amino acids. Only CDR3 DNA remains: 42 bases, in frame from the first base. Per the germline V gene (reference sequence), SGHNT is the CDR1 and YYREEE is the CDR2. The junction shows trimming of 4 bases on V and 0 bases on J, and the gene matches do not reach 4 bases of it. Patients with a history of autoimmune disease or receiving systemic immunosuppression were excluded from the trial. Peripheral blood for TCR sequencing was drawn from every dose cohort at baseline, at cycle 4 day 1 and at cycle 7 day 1. Samples came from an open-label, multicenter, first-in-human phase I dose-escalation trial of ivuxolimab. The trial enrolled adults with locally advanced or metastatic head and neck squamous cell, hepatocellular, melanoma or renal cell carcinoma. Before TCR sequencing, CD4+ T cells and CD8+ T cells were sorted from peripheral blood as separate populations.

Notes on this clone: The antigen this receptor binds is unknown. Base qualities were left out, and no much larger clone turns up one base away.

The sample was CD4+ or CD8+ T cells sorted from blood, taken in a trial of the OX40 agonist ivuxolimab. Here the chain combines TRBV5-4 and TRBJ2-7, with 7 bases aligning to TRBD1. The origin of this receptor is an adult with an advanced solid tumor such as melanoma, head and neck, liver or kidney cancer. CDR3 sequence: CASSRGTDSYEQYF. The sequence in DNA is TGTGCCAGCAGCAGGGGGACAGACTCCTACGAGCAGTACTTC. The full variable domain, with segments outside the CDR3 supplied by the reference TRBV5-4 and TRBJ2-7 proteins, appears as ETGVTQSPTHLIKTRGQQVTLRCSSQSGHNTVSWYQQALGQGPQFIFQYYREEENGRGNFPPRFSGLQFPNYSSELNVNALELDDSALYLCASSRGTDSYEQYFGPGTRLTVT.